Given below is one TCR beta chain in context. What it recognizes is unknown. TCR beta libraries were built with iRepertoire HTBI primers and Arm-PCR of CDR3 regions. TCRdb re-called the multiplex PCR reads with MiXCR, one entry per CDR3 protein. This sample carries roughly 400,000 distinct CDR3 sequences, around 21% of them seen once, and the ten largest clones take roughly 20%. J was trimmed by 3 bases and V by 6 bases; bases with no gene match: 5. The V gene's germline CDR1 is MNHNS and CDR2 SASEGT. The CDR3 covers 14 residues. These data are taken from a study of regulatory T cells in long-lasting Graves disease. Study observations and caveats: Persistent cases favored TRBV28, TRBJ1-2 and TRBJ2-5. Because few samples were included, accuracy may have been lower.

Time point noted: persistent/refractory GD, antithyroid drugs over 5 years with positive TRAb. PBMCs provided the RNA from which the TCR library was made. The chain employs TRBV6-1 and TRBJ1-5; 7 bases fit TRBD1. This material consisted of peripheral blood mononuclear cells (PBMCs), taken when the disease was refractory, from a patient treated with antithyroid drugs. This receptor was obtained from a female donor with Graves disease. CDR3 DNA: TGTGCCAGCAGCCAGGACAGGCTCAATCAGCCCCAGCATTTT. This codes for CASSQDRLNQPQHF.